The 17 T cell receptor beta chains listed next were all sequenced from one sample in a study of blood T cell repertoires in COVID-19. Profiling relied on immunoSEQ multiplex PCR, and the TCRdb table lists in-frame clones only, not all of them. The sample shows some 93,000 clones, around 80% of them seen only once. Sequenced sample: peripheral blood. The receptors here all came from a man between 65 and 80 years old with acute or convalescent COVID-19.

The chain has TRBV29-1 and TRBJ1-3, with D possibly being TRBD1 (6 bases). Germline V gene sequence: CDR1 SQVTM, CDR2 ANQGSEA. CDR3 length equals 15 residues. V dropped 5 bases and J dropped 2 bases, with 16 bases sitting between them. The chain's CDR3 is CSVLEQGAPGNTIYF. The CDR3 DNA reads as TGCAGCGTTCTCGAACAGGGAGCACCTGGAAACACCATATATTTT.

The genes are TRBV29-1 and TRBJ1-1, with D unclear. CDR1 and CDR2 from the germline V gene are SQVTM and ANQGSEA. V lost 3 bases, J lost 2 bases, and 10 bases lay in between. The CDR3 has 13 residues. Here the CDR3 DNA reads TGCAGCGTTGACGCGGAAGCCAACACTGAAGCTTTCTTT. Its protein is CSVDAEANTEAFF.

The chain recombines TRBV6-2 or TRBV6-3 with TRBJ2-5, with 9 positions matching TRBD1. CDR1 is MNHEY, CDR2 SVGEGT, per germline. Losses at the gene ends were 5 bases for V and 4 bases for J; bases not matched to a gene: 11. The length of the CDR3 is 16 residues. This chain's CDR3 is CASSKKQGAGGETQYF. CDR3 coding DNA: TGTGCCAGCAGTAAAAAACAGGGGGCAGGCGGAGAGACCCAGTACTTC.

V is TRBV6-2 or TRBV6-3 and J is TRBJ1-5; D possibly corresponds to TRBD1 (6 bases). Trimming stripped 5 bases from V and 4 bases from J, with 12 bases between. CDR3 length: 14 residues. CDR1 and CDR2 from the germline V gene are MNHEY and SVGEGT. Here the CDR3 DNA reads TGTGCCAGCAGTCTAACAGGGCGAAATCAGCCCCAGCATTTT. Translated: CASSLTGRNQPQHF.

CDR3 region: CATSETPGGTDTQYF. CDR3 nucleotide sequence: TGTGCCACCAGCGAAACACCGGGGGGCACAGATACGCAGTATTTT. V usage is TRBV15 and J usage is TRBJ2-3; the D gene is possibly TRBD2 (6 bases). CDR3 length: 15 amino acids. Germline-derived CDR1 and CDR2 are LNHNV and YYDKDF (reference sequence). Trimming took 5 bases from V and 1 from J, leaving 13 bases between them.

Here the CDR3 reads CALDRTGVRAFF. The CDR3 DNA follows: TGTGCCTTGGACCGGACAGGGGTGAGAGCTTTCTTT. The V gene is TRBV30, the J gene TRBJ1-1, with 9 nucleotides matching TRBD1. Losses at the gene ends were 7 bases for V and 10 bases for J; bases not matched to a gene: 10. Germline V CDR1 and CDR2: GTSNPN, SVGIG (reference sequence). The CDR3 has 12 residues.

The CDR3 nucleotides read TGTGCCAGCAGCTTTGGGACTAGCGCGGACTCCTACGAGCAGTACTTC. Amino acid sequence: CASSFGTSADSYEQYF. The chain carries TRBV7-6 and TRBJ2-7, with 10 bases that match TRBD2. The CDR3 runs to 16 residues. The V gene end was trimmed by 3 bases and the J gene end by 0 bases; junction bases not matched to a gene: 5. Germline V gives CDR1 SGHVS, CDR2 FNYEAQ. Based on the CDR3 plus reference TRBV7-6 and TRBJ2-7, the full variable domain is GAGVSQSPRYKVTKRGQDVALRCDPISGHVSLYWYRQALGQGPEFLTYFNYEAQQDKSGLPNDRFSAERPEGSISTLTIQRTEQRDSAMYRCASSFGTSADSYEQYFGPGTRLTVT.

The J gene is TRBJ2-7, the V gene TRBV4-1, with TRBD1 identical over 9 bases. The CDR3 has 14 amino acids. Germline trimming cut 6 bases from V and 5 bases from J; bases unmatched to any gene: 8. Per germline, CDR1 MGHRA and CDR2 YSYEKL. The DNA of the CDR3 is TGCGCCAGCAGACGGACAGGGGTAGTGGACGAGCAGTACTTC. Translated, it gives CASRRTGVVDEQYF.

The CDR3 bases are TGTGCCAGCAGCCAAGTGGTTTATCGGAGCTATGGCTACACCTTC. It yields the protein CASSQVVYRSYGYTF. V and J are TRBV3-1 (or the pseudogene TRBV3-2) and TRBJ1-2; no clear D gene. V was shortened by 1 base and J by 4 bases, with 13 bases between the two germline ends. This CDR3 region has 15 residues. CDR1 and CDR2 (germline): LGHDT, YNNKEL (reference sequence).

To note about this clone: A junction boundary mismatches the germline segment, possibly from a read error. The chain uses TRBV7-7 and TRBJ2-2; 7 bases are a match to TRBD1. The CDR3 covers 16 residues. Germline V CDR1 and CDR2: SSHAT, FNYEAQ (reference sequence). The CDR3 sequence is CASSLVGTANTGELFF. CDR3 in DNA: TGTGCTAGCAGCTTAGTGGGGACAGCGAACACCGGGGAGCTGTTTTTT.

This clone showed up just a few times. The chain uses TRBV28 and TRBJ1-3, with D possibly being TRBD1 (5 bases). From germline, CDR1 is MDHEN and CDR2 SYDVKM. V lost 10 bases, J lost 2 bases, and 12 bases lay in between. The CDR3 is 13 amino acids. The CDR3 DNA is TGTGCCACAGTCGGGGGTGCTGGAAACACCATATATTTT. This gives the protein CATVGGAGNTIYF.

V usage is TRBV5-1 and J usage is TRBJ1-1, with 10 bases aligning to TRBD1. The V and J ends lost 0 bases and 11 bases, in that order; junction bases with no gene match: 4. The CDR3 loop spans 13 amino acids. The germline V gene has CDR1 SGHRS and CDR2 YFSETQ. The CDR3 coding sequence is TGCGCCAGCAGCTTGGTCGGGGGACAGGGGGCTTTCTTT. It yields the protein CASSLVGGQGAFF.

J is TRBJ1-1 and V is TRBV29-1; D unresolved. Trimming cost V 4 bases and J 0 bases, with 12 bases left between them. The CDR3 is made up of 14 amino acids. Germline loops: CDR1 SQVTM, CDR2 ANQGSEA. The CDR3 reads CSVGGPSLNTEAFF. The CDR3 coding sequence is TGCAGCGTTGGAGGCCCAAGTTTGAACACTGAAGCTTTCTTT.

This sequence joins TRBV19 and TRBJ2-1, with 9 bases matching TRBD2. Trimming removed 7 bases from V and 1 base from J; junction bases left unmatched: 2. The germline V gene encodes CDR1 LNHDA and CDR2 SQIVND (reference sequence). CDR3 length: 14 amino acids. CDR3 region: CASNSGSSYNEQFF. CDR3 DNA: TGTGCCAGTAATAGCGGGAGTTCCTACAATGAGCAGTTCTTC.

The chain's CDR3 is CASSAGTGRHSPLHF. The CDR3 DNA reads as TGTGCCAGCAGCGCGGGGACAGGGCGCCATTCACCCCTCCACTTT. V and J are TRBV7-8 and TRBJ1-6; 9 bases are shared with TRBD1. Germline V gene lookup returns CDR1 SGHVS and CDR2 FQNEAQ. This CDR3 comprises 15 residues. V gave up 5 bases and J gave up 8 bases; unmatched junction bases: 7.

The J gene is TRBJ2-5, the V gene TRBV19; 9 positions match TRBD2. The J segment lost 2 bases and the V segment lost 3 bases, leaving 7 bases of the junction unmatched. Germline V gene lookup returns CDR1 LNHDA and CDR2 SQIVND (reference sequence). The CDR3 runs 16 residues. The CDR3 DNA sequence: TGTGCCAGTAGTATTTGGGCTAGCGGGGATCAAGAGACCCAGTACTTC. This encodes CASSIWASGDQETQYF.

Only one count was recorded for this clone. This rearrangement joins TRBV29-1 to TRBJ2-7, with 8 bases lining up with TRBD2. Germline lookup yields CDR1 SQVTM and CDR2 ANQGSEA. The V and J ends lost 6 bases and 4 bases, in that order; junction bases with no gene match: 11. This CDR3 has 14 amino acids. CDR3: CSVTLRLAGYEQYF. In DNA, the CDR3 is TGCAGCGTCACTCTGCGGCTAGCGGGTTACGAGCAGTACTTC.